This T cell receptor beta chain was documented in a study of beta chain features in type 1 diabetes. Study results and caveats: PCR might pick shorter templates more often, in the same way for patients and controls.

All of the isolated RNA was reverse transcribed, so expressed TCRB transcripts were sequenced. Assay: immunoSEQ multiplex PCR; the TCRdb copy retains only in-frame clones and omits some. The top ten hold approximately 2% of the sample, which has about 150,000 clones, roughly 10% seen once. Every donor had blood drawn once into heparin, about 116 mL on average. This clone was recorded at least ten times. Its target is unknown. The ends lost 0 bases at V and 11 bases at J; junction bases unmatched: 5. CDR1 is SGHNT and CDR2 is YYREEE in the germline V gene (reference sequence). The CDR3 is 13 residues long.

Sequencing used central memory CD4+ T cells from blood. The TCR comes from a man between 18 and 29 years old in good health. The rearrangement joins TRBV5-4 to TRBJ2-1; TRBD1 aligns across 7 bases. CDR3 in DNA: TGTGCCAGCAGCTTGGTGGGACAGAATAAGCAGTTCTTC. Its translation: CASSLVGQNKQFF. Full variable domain (remainder filled in from reference TRBV5-4 and TRBJ2-1): ETGVTQSPTHLIKTRGQQVTLRCSSQSGHNTVSWYQQALGQGPQFIFQYYREEENGRGNFPPRFSGLQFPNYSSELNVNALELDDSALYLCASSLVGQNKQFFGPGTRLTVL.